Sequencing of this T cell receptor (beta chain) was carried out in a study of T cell repertoires in cytomegalovirus infection. Study as a whole: Indications came from public TCR beta signatures; they pointed to CMV infection and to a matching HLA type.

Trimming took 4 bases from V and 2 from J, leaving 9 bases between them. The germline gives CDR1 MGHDK, CDR2 SYGVNS. This CDR3 has 13 residues. This clonotype has only a few counts. No antigen is known for it. Each CDR3 protein gets one entry after TCRdb re-called the reads with MiXCR. Of about 260,000 distinct CDR3 sequences detected, about 13% appear once; the ten largest clones hold roughly 8.7%. Study observations and caveats: Individuals carrying CMV plus the relevant HLA were identified by cumulative frequency of public TCR beta families. What dominated the ex vivo response were HLA-C-restricted CMV-specific TCR beta clonotypes.

Sequencing was done on a sample of PBMCs. This chain connects TRBV25-1 to TRBJ2-7; D uncertain. The sequence derives from a human donor in good health (CMV status not recorded). Some clones in this sample may be carry-over from other donors' samples. The DNA for the CDR3 is TGTGCCAGCAGTGCGCTATCTCCCTACGAGCAGTACTTC. Its protein product is CASSALSPYEQYF.